The 18 T cell receptor beta chains below come from one sample, sequenced in a study of vaccination effects on CD4 cells after COVID-19. Antigen-specific CD4+ T cells were expanded with viral peptide pools in the ViraFEST assay before sequencing. Investigators separated out CD4+ T cells once more than nine days of culture had passed. Negative nucleocapsid antibody tests before and after vaccination confirmed no previous SARS-CoV-2 infection. These receptors' antigens are unknown. Measured with immunoSEQ multiplex PCR; TCRdb has only the in-frame clones, and not every one. The table includes tens of thousands of clones, 76% detected once. This specimen consisted of CD4+ T cells from PBMCs cultured with HCoV-NL63 spike peptides, obtained before COVID-19 vaccination. The receptors shown here come from a human donor who received a COVID-19 vaccine.

The rearrangement uses TRBV6-6 and TRBJ1-4, with D uncertain. V was cut by 7 bases and J by 7 bases, with 10 bases left in between. Germline CDR1 reads MNHNY; CDR2 reads SVGAGI (reference sequence). This CDR3 contains 12 residues. CDR3 protein: CASMRGGEKLFF. The CDR3 DNA reads as TGTGCCAGCATGCGGGGAGGTGAAAAACTGTTTTTT.

The chain links TRBV14 to TRBJ1-1; D is ambiguous. Germline V gives CDR1 SGHDN, CDR2 FVKESK. CDR3 length equals 15 residues. The V end was cut by 4 bases, the J end by 0 bases, with 12 bases between. The CDR3 DNA is TGTGCCAGCAGCCCAAGGGTTTTATTGAACACTGAAGCTTTCTTT. It is translated as CASSPRVLLNTEAFF.

The chain recombines TRBV18 with TRBJ2-1, with 8 bases that match TRBD1. The V gene end was trimmed by 4 bases and the J gene end by 7 bases; junction bases not matched to a gene: 6. Germline CDR1 reads KGHSH; CDR2 reads LQKENI. The CDR3 has 14 residues. The CDR3 DNA reads TGTGCCAGCTCACGAAAGACAGGGGAGAATGAGCAGTTCTTC. It translates to CASSRKTGENEQFF. The variable domain in full, completed from reference TRBV18 and TRBJ2-1, reads NAGVMQNPRHLVRRRGQEARLRCSPMKGHSHVYWYRQLPEEGLKFMVYLQKENIIDESGMPKERFSAEFPKEGPSILRIQQVVRGDSAAYFCASSRKTGENEQFFGPGTRLTVL.

The chain couples TRBV7-2 to TRBJ1-3; unclear D gene. CDR1 and CDR2 from the germline V gene are SGHTA and FQGNSA. The CDR3 length is 12 residues. Trimming removed 4 bases from V and 5 bases from J, with 6 bases in between. The CDR3 DNA reads as TGTGCCAGCAGCTCATTTCGAAACACCATATATTTT. Protein: CASSSFRNTIYF.

The V and J genes are TRBV6-5 and TRBJ1-5; 10 bases align to TRBD1. The CDR3 contains 15 residues. Germline trimming cut 0 bases from V and 6 bases from J; bases unmatched to any gene: 2. CDR1 is MNHEY, CDR2 SVGAGI, per germline. CDR3 coding DNA: TGTGCCAGCAGTTACTCCAGGACAGGGGGTCAGCCCCAGCATTTT. Translation gives CASSYSRTGGQPQHF.

This chain joins TRBV3-1 (or the pseudogene TRBV3-2) and TRBJ2-5; 7 bases are shared with TRBD1. The ends lost 4 bases at V and 6 bases at J; junction bases unmatched: 8. The V gene's germline CDR1 is LGHDT and CDR2 YNNKEL (reference sequence). The CDR3 consists of 14 residues. This CDR3 is CASSRAQGTQTQYF. DNA of the CDR3: TGTGCCAGCAGCCGGGCACAGGGGACACAGACCCAGTACTTC.

The chain combines TRBV3-1 (or the pseudogene TRBV3-2) with TRBJ2-3; unclear D gene. The CDR3 is 13 residues long. Trimming removed 1 base at V and 5 bases at J, with 7 bases between. Germline CDR1 and CDR2: LGHDT and YNNKEL (reference sequence). CDR3 protein: CASSQGGVDTQYF. For the CDR3, the DNA is TGTGCCAGCAGCCAAGGAGGTGTAGATACGCAGTATTTT.

J is TRBJ2-7 and V is TRBV4-1; 7 bases fit TRBD2. Germline V lookup: CDR1 MGHRA, CDR2 YSYEKL. The trim removed 4 bases at V and 4 bases at J, leaving 10 bases unmatched. The CDR3 runs to 15 residues. CDR3 in DNA: TGCGCCAGCAGCCGACTAGCCGTCCAAGGGTACGAGCAGTACGTC. Its protein is CASSRLAVQGYEQYV.

This clone was detected once. The chain recombines TRBV28 with TRBJ1-3; TRBD1 aligns across 10 bases. From germline, CDR1 is MDHEN and CDR2 SYDVKM. The V and J ends lost 7 bases and 1 base, in that order; junction bases with no gene match: 10. CDR3 length: 17 amino acids. The CDR3 protein is CASTVRGGQGSGNTIYF. The DNA of the CDR3 is TGTGCCAGCACCGTGAGGGGGGGACAGGGGTCTGGAAACACCATATATTTT.

The chain uses TRBV5-1 and TRBJ1-2; tentative D call: TRBD1 (5 bases). The V end lost 0 bases, the J end lost 7 bases, and 16 bases lay between the germline ends. Germline CDR1 SGHRS, CDR2 YFSETQ. The CDR3 consists of 15 residues. The CDR3 reads CASSLAGAGSAGYTF. In DNA, the CDR3 is TGCGCCAGCAGCTTGGCGGGCGCAGGGTCGGCTGGCTACACCTTC.

The chain joins TRBV7-2 to TRBJ1-3; the D gene is possibly TRBD1 (6 bases). Germline assignment: CDR1 SGHTA and CDR2 FQGNSA. This CDR3 is built from 14 residues. V lost 6 bases, J lost 2 bases, and 11 bases lay in between. The CDR3 region has the DNA TGTGCCAGCAGGGATCAGGGGACTGGAAACACCATATATTTT. It is translated as CASRDQGTGNTIYF.

The chain employs TRBV28 and TRBJ2-7; the D gene could be TRBD1 or TRBD2 (5 bases each). Per germline, CDR1 MDHEN and CDR2 SYDVKM. The CDR3 has 14 residues. Trimming left V 4 bases short and J 6 bases short, with 16 bases between. CDR3 sequence (DNA): TGTGCCAGCAGTTCCGGGACGCTTTCTCGCGAGCAGTACGTC. This translates into CASSSGTLSREQYV.

This clone appeared once. The V call is TRBV3-1 (or the pseudogene TRBV3-2), the J call TRBJ1-2, with TRBD1 as a possible D gene (5 bases). CDR1 and CDR2 from the germline V gene are LGHDT and YNNKEL (reference sequence). V lost 4 bases to trimming and J lost 0 bases, with 9 bases between them. This CDR3 has 14 residues. CDR3 in amino acids: CASSREGSNYGYTF. The CDR3 region has the DNA TGTGCCAGCAGCCGAGAGGGGTCTAACTATGGCTACACCTTC.

V gene TRBV4-1 combines with J gene TRBJ2-2; 10 bases fit TRBD2. The V segment lost 4 bases and the J segment 2 bases; nucleotides outside the gene matches: 7. This CDR3 is built from 17 residues. Germline V CDR1 and CDR2: MGHRA, YSYEKL. DNA of the CDR3: TGCGCCAGCAGCCGTAGCGGGGGGCATATAAACACCGGGGAGCTGTTTTTT. This translates into CASSRSGGHINTGELFF.

The rearrangement uses TRBV5-1 and TRBJ1-1; tentatively, D is TRBD1 (5 bases). CDR1 is SGHRS, CDR2 YFSETQ, per germline. The CDR3 runs to 14 residues. V was cut by 2 bases and J by 1 base, with 9 bases left in between. CDR3 in DNA: TGCGCCAGCAGCTTAGGGGCACAGAACACTGAAGCTTTCTTT. This codes for CASSLGAQNTEAFF.

This clone has just one count. The rearrangement uses TRBV6-5 and TRBJ1-1, with D unclear. The CDR3 runs 15 residues. The V end was cut by 7 bases, the J end by 5 bases, with 20 bases between. Per germline, CDR1 MNHEY and CDR2 SVGAGI. This chain's CDR3 is CASNPSPLVWTEAFF. CDR3 nucleotides: TGTGCCAGCAACCCGTCCCCATTGGTTTGGACTGAAGCTTTCTTT.

V usage is TRBV5-1 and J usage is TRBJ2-5; D may match TRBD1 or TRBD2 (5 bases each). From germline, CDR1 is SGHRS and CDR2 YFSETQ. This CDR3 contains 16 residues. V was shortened by 0 bases and J by 5 bases, with 17 bases between the two germline ends. The CDR3 DNA sequence: TGCGCCAGCAGCTTGGCAACGGGGCTAGCAGGCGAGACCCAGTACTTC. Protein sequence: CASSLATGLAGETQYF.

This chain links TRBV6-5 with TRBJ2-7; 15 bases are shared with TRBD2. The CDR3 is made up of 15 amino acids. Trimming took 6 bases from V and 4 from J; bases not matched to a gene: 4. Germline assignment: CDR1 MNHEY and CDR2 SVGAGI. The CDR3 protein is CASSRTSGGAYEQYV. The CDR3 region has the DNA TGTGCCAGCAGCCGGACTAGCGGGGGGGCATACGAGCAGTACGTC.